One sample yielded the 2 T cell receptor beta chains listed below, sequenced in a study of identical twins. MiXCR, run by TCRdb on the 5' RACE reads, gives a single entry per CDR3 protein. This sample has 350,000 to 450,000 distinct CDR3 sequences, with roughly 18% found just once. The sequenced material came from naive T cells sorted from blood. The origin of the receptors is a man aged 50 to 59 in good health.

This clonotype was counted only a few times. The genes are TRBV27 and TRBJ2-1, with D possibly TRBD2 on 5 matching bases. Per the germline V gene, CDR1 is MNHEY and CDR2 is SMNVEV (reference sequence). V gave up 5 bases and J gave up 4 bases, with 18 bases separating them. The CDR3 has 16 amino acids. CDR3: CASSPTTSGRYNEQFF. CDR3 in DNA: TGTGCCAGCAGTCCAACCACATCGGGGAGATACAATGAGCAGTTCTTC.

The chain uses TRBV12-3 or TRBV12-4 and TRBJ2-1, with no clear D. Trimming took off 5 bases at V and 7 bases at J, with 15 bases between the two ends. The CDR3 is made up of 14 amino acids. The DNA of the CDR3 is TGTGCCAGCAGTCCCCAGATGGGGTCGAATGAGCAGTTCTTC. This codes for CASSPQMGSNEQFF.